The 21 T cell receptor beta chains listed next were all sequenced from one sample in a study of T cell responses to AZD1222 COVID-19 vaccine. Method: immunoSEQ multiplex PCR; TCRdb's copy keeps in-frame clones and lacks some. Here the sample spans some 98,000 clones, 70% to 90% being singletons. The specimen comprised peripheral blood, sampled on day 0 of AZD1222 vaccination. The source of these receptors is an adult in good health.

V and J are TRBV29-1 and TRBJ1-3; no definite D call. The CDR3 is 13 amino acids. The germline gives CDR1 SQVTM, CDR2 ANQGSEA. The V end was cut by 0 bases, the J end by 0 bases, with 3 bases between. The CDR3 region is CSVEENSGNTIYF. In DNA, the CDR3 is TGCAGCGTTGAAGAGAACTCTGGAAACACCATATATTTT. The full variable domain, completed using reference TRBV29-1 and TRBJ1-3, is SAVISQKPSRDICQRGTSLTIQCQVDSQVTMMFWYRQQPGQSLTLIATANQGSEATYESGFVIDKFPISRPNLTFSTLTVSNMSPEDSSIYLCSVEENSGNTIYFGEGSWLTVV.

This chain joins TRBV2 and TRBJ1-6; D gene unclear. Trimming took off 1 base at V and 7 bases at J, with 11 bases between the two ends. The CDR3 totals 15 residues. Per germline, CDR1 SNHLY and CDR2 FYNNEI. In DNA form, the CDR3 reads TGTGCCAGCAGTGAAGGCCTCGGAGGCAATTCACCCCTCCACTTT. It translates to CASSEGLGGNSPLHF.

This sequence joins TRBV5-6 and TRBJ2-7; 8 bases match TRBD2. V was clipped by 4 bases and J by 7 bases; unmatched bases: 10. CDR1 and CDR2 from the germline V gene are SGHDT and YYEEEE. The CDR3 is 14 amino acids. The CDR3 sequence is CASSRGGSVVEQYF. DNA of the CDR3: TGTGCCAGCAGCCGCGGGGGGTCCGTTGTGGAGCAGTACTTC.

The rearrangement links TRBV10-2 to TRBJ1-2; 7 bases align to TRBD1. CDR3 length equals 13 residues. V lost 7 bases and J lost 1; bases outside the gene matches: 3. CDR1 WSHSY and CDR2 SAAADI come from the germline V gene. The DNA for the CDR3 is TGCGCCAGCACGACAGGGAGTAACTATGGCTACACCTTC. This codes for CASTTGSNYGYTF.

This clone came up a few times. J is TRBJ1-1 and V is TRBV7-8; D is undetermined. This CDR3 spans 15 amino acids. V was clipped by 3 bases and J by 11 bases, with 22 bases between them. Germline V gene sequence: CDR1 SGHVS, CDR2 FQNEAQ. The CDR3 loop is CASSFLGRTTLVAFF. In nucleotides, the CDR3 is TGTGCCAGCAGCTTTCTGGGCAGAACAACTCTTGTGGCTTTCTTT. The entire variable domain, with the rest obtained from reference TRBV7-8 and TRBJ1-1, is as follows: GAGVSQSPRYKVAKRGQDVALRCDPISGHVSLFWYQQALGQGPEFLTYFQNEAQLDKSGLPSDRFFAERPEGSVSTLKIQRTQQEDSAVYLCASSFLGRTTLVAFFGQGTRLTVV.

V gene TRBV19 combines with J gene TRBJ1-3; no clear D. This CDR3 spans 14 amino acids. Trimming removed 10 bases at V and 1 base at J, with 14 bases between. Germline V gene lookup returns CDR1 LNHDA and CDR2 SQIVND (reference sequence). CDR3 sequence: CATSQLSSGNTIYF. CDR3 bases: TGTGCCACCTCACAACTTTCATCTGGAAACACCATATATTTT.

V and J are TRBV7-2 and TRBJ2-1; perhaps TRBD1 as D (6 bases). CDR3 size: 15 residues. With 8 bases removed from V and 5 bases from J, the gap between germline ends came to 19 bases. Germline loops: CDR1 SGHTA, CDR2 FQGNSA. In nucleotides, the CDR3 is TGTGCCAGCCCCGCGAACAGGGTTGGGCACAATGAGCAGTTCTTC. Amino acids: CASPANRVGHNEQFF.

The V gene is TRBV30, the J gene TRBJ1-1; no definite D call. Germline assignment: CDR1 GTSNPN and CDR2 SVGIG (reference sequence). Trimming cost V 4 bases and J 4 bases, with 4 bases left between them. The CDR3 spans 10 residues. CDR3 in DNA: TGTGCCTGGATCGGCACTGAAGCTTTCTTT. It yields the protein CAWIGTEAFF.

The chain uses TRBV11-2 and TRBJ1-6; no definite D call. The CDR3 extends over 15 amino acids. Germline lookup yields CDR1 SGHAT and CDR2 FQNNGV. V lost 5 bases to trimming and J lost 7 bases, with 15 bases between them. CDR3 nucleotide sequence: TGTGCCAGCAGCCCCCGGGGTACGTCAAATTCACCCCTCCACTTT. Its protein is CASSPRGTSNSPLHF.

V gene TRBV7-3 combines with J gene TRBJ2-2; D call uncertain. CDR1 and CDR2 (germline): SGHTA, FQGTGA. This CDR3 spans 14 amino acids. V lost 1 base and J lost 6, with 9 bases in between. DNA of the CDR3: TGTGCCAGCAGCTTAAACTTATTCCCCGGGGAGCTGTTTTTT. Its protein is CASSLNLFPGELFF.

The chain couples TRBV5-4 to TRBJ2-3; tentatively, D is TRBD2 (5 bases). This CDR3 contains 15 residues. CDR1 is SGHNT and CDR2 is YYREEE in the germline V gene (reference sequence). V was pared by 0 bases and J by 3 bases, with 11 bases between. The CDR3 DNA follows: TGTGCCAGCAGCTTGGACGGGGTGGGGACAGATACGCAGTATTTT. Residues: CASSLDGVGTDTQYF.

The chain couples TRBV3-1 (or the pseudogene TRBV3-2) to TRBJ2-5; D remains ambiguous. The CDR3 spans 16 residues. Germline V gene lookup returns CDR1 LGHDT and CDR2 YNNKEL (reference sequence). The V and J ends lost 2 bases and 1 base respectively, with 14 bases between them. The CDR3 sequence: CASSQSATLIQETQYF. The CDR3 bases are TGTGCCAGCAGCCAAAGTGCTACGTTGATCCAAGAGACCCAGTACTTC.

The chain joins TRBV19 to TRBJ2-7, with 10 positions matching TRBD1. The J segment lost 5 bases and the V segment lost 7 bases, leaving 5 bases of the junction unmatched. There are 13 residues in the CDR3. Germline V gene data show CDR1 as LNHDA and CDR2 as SQIVND (reference sequence). CDR3 amino acids: CASTPDRGNEQYF. The CDR3 DNA reads as TGTGCCAGTACTCCGGACAGGGGGAACGAGCAGTACTTC.

This sequence joins TRBV18 and TRBJ2-7; TRBD2 matches 8 bases. Losses at the gene ends were 6 bases for V and 0 bases for J; bases not matched to a gene: 4. This CDR3 comprises 14 residues. Germline V gene sequence: CDR1 KGHSH, CDR2 LQKENI. CDR3 nucleotide sequence: TGTGCCAGCTCGCCCCGGGGGGGCTCCTACGAGCAGTACTTC. This gives the protein CASSPRGGSYEQYF.

This rearrangement joins TRBV6-5 to TRBJ1-4; TRBD1 might be the D (6 bases). The germline V gene encodes CDR1 MNHEY and CDR2 SVGAGI. The CDR3 spans 14 residues. V was shortened by 7 bases and J by 7 bases, with 16 bases between the two germline ends. Written as DNA, the CDR3 is TGTGCCAGCACTAAGGACAGTTGGGGTGAAAAACTGTTTTTT. As protein: CASTKDSWGEKLFF.

This clone was counted between two and nine times. The chain couples TRBV3-1 (or the pseudogene TRBV3-2) to TRBJ1-6; TRBD1 is a possible D gene (5 bases). CDR1 is LGHDT and CDR2 is YNNKEL in the germline V gene (reference sequence). The CDR3 contains 17 residues. The V gene lost 0 bases and the J gene lost 3 bases, with 12 bases spanning the gap. CDR3 nucleotides: TGTGCCAGCAGCCAAGATCTGGGGGGTCTCTATAATTCACCCCTCCACTTT. Translation gives CASSQDLGGLYNSPLHF.

This chain links TRBV5-1 with TRBJ1-1; the D gene is possibly TRBD1 (5 bases). Deletions cut 4 bases from V and 5 bases from J, with 15 bases between. Germline loops: CDR1 SGHRS, CDR2 YFSETQ. The CDR3 contains 14 residues. CDR3 coding DNA: TGCGCCAGCAGCCCGGGTGGGGGGGAGACTGAAGCTTTCTTT. Protein sequence: CASSPGGGETEAFF.

The chain uses TRBV5-4 and TRBJ2-3; 9 bases are a match to TRBD1. J gave up 7 bases and V 5 bases, and 23 bases lay outside the gene matches. Germline assignment: CDR1 SGHNT and CDR2 YYREEE (reference sequence). CDR3 length: 19 residues. The CDR3 DNA follows: TGTGCCAGCAGTCCCTCGGGACAGGGAACCCAATTTCTTCGGAATACGCAGTATTTT. Amino acid sequence: CASSPSGQGTQFLRNTQYF.

The rearrangement links TRBV5-1 to TRBJ2-3, with TRBD2 as a possible D gene (6 bases). CDR1 and CDR2 (germline): SGHRS, YFSETQ. Trimming cost V 9 bases and J 3 bases, with 26 bases left between them. The CDR3 has 17 residues. CDR3 nucleotides: TGCGCCAACTGTCCGGGACTGGAGATTAAAAGTACAGATACGCAGTATTTT. Protein: CANCPGLEIKSTDTQYF.

V is TRBV3-1 (or the pseudogene TRBV3-2) and J is TRBJ1-2; D possibly corresponds to TRBD1 (5 bases). V was pared by 2 bases and J by 3 bases, with 10 bases between. The germline gives CDR1 LGHDT, CDR2 YNNKEL (reference sequence). There are 14 residues in the CDR3. CDR3 sequence: CASSQQGVDYGYTF. The DNA of the CDR3 is TGTGCCAGCAGCCAACAGGGAGTCGACTATGGCTACACCTTC.

The chain is built from TRBV9 and TRBJ2-7; 9 bases align to TRBD1. CDR1 is SGDLS and CDR2 is YYNGEE in the germline V gene. Trimming at V came to 3 bases and at J to 5 bases, leaving 6 bases not matched to a gene. There are 14 residues in the CDR3. CDR3 nucleotides: TGTGCCAGCAGCGAAACAGGGGGCCATCACGAGCAGTACTTC. Its translation is CASSETGGHHEQYF. Full variable domain (missing parts from reference TRBV9 and TRBJ2-7): DSGVTQTPKHLITATGQRVTLRCSPRSGDLSVYWYQQSLDQGLQFLIQYYNGEERAKGNILERFSAQQFPDLHSELNLSSLELGDSALYFCASSETGGHHEQYFGPGTRLTVT.